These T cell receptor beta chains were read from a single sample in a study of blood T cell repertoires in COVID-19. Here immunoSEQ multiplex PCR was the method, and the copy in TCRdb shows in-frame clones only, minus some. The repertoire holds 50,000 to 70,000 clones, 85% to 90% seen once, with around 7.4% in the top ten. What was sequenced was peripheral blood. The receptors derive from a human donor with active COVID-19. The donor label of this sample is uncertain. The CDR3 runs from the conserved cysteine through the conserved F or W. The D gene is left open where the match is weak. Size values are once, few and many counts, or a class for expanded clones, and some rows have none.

CDR3 DNA: TGCGCCAGCAGTGACAGGGTTGACTCACCCCTCCACTTT
CDR3 protein: CASSDRVDSPLHF
J gene: TRBJ1-6
D gene: -
clone size: -
V gene: TRBV10-1

CDR3 DNA: TGTGCCAGCAGTTGGACTAGCGGGACATTCTACGAGCAGTACTTC
CDR3 protein: CASSWTSGTFYEQYF
J gene: TRBJ2-7
D gene: TRBD2
clone size: once
V gene: TRBV6-5

CDR3 DNA: TGTGCCTGGAGAACTATACAGGTTCTTACTGGAAACACCATATATTTT
CDR3 protein: CAWRTIQVLTGNTIYF
J gene: TRBJ1-3
D gene: -
clone size: -
V gene: TRBV30

CDR3 DNA: TGTGCCAGCAGCCCCCAGGAGGAGACCGGGGAGCTGTTTTTT
CDR3 protein: CASSPQEETGELFF
J gene: TRBJ2-2
D gene: -
clone size: -
V gene: TRBV4-2

CDR3 DNA: TGCAGCGCCGCGAACGTTGGCTACGAGCAGTACTTC
CDR3 protein: CSAANVGYEQYF
J gene: TRBJ2-7
D gene: -
clone size: -
V gene: TRBV29-1

CDR3 DNA: TGTGCCAGTAGGACTGACAGTAGGGGATCATATGGCTACACCTTC
CDR3 protein: CASRTDSRGSYGYTF
J gene: TRBJ1-2
D gene: -
clone size: -
V gene: TRBV19

CDR3 DNA: TGTGCCAGCAGCAGAGGCCAGGGGAATCAGCCCCAGCATTTT
CDR3 protein: CASSRGQGNQPQHF
J gene: TRBJ1-5
D gene: -
clone size: once
V gene: TRBV21-1

CDR3 DNA: TGTGCCAGCAGCTGGCGGGGGGGCCTCACAGATACGCAGTATTTT
CDR3 protein: CASSWRGGLTDTQYF
J gene: TRBJ2-3
D gene: TRBD2
clone size: -
V gene: TRBV3-1/TRBV3-2

CDR3 DNA: TGTGCCAGCAGCCCCATGGTAGGGAGTGCAACTAATGAAAAACTGTTTTTT
CDR3 protein: CASSPMVGSATNEKLFF
J gene: TRBJ1-4
D gene: -
clone size: -
V gene: TRBV9

CDR3 DNA: TGTGCCAGCAGCTTGGGCTGGACAGGGGTCGACGAGCAGTACTTC
CDR3 protein: CASSLGWTGVDEQYF
J gene: TRBJ2-7
D gene: TRBD1
clone size: -
V gene: TRBV5-6

CDR3 DNA: TGTGCCAGCAAAGAGGACCGGGACAGACGCTACGAGCAGTACTTC
CDR3 protein: CASKEDRDRRYEQYF
J gene: TRBJ2-7
D gene: TRBD1
clone size: -
V gene: TRBV2

CDR3 DNA: TGTGCCAGCAGCTTGGTGCAGCGTGAAGAGACCCAGTACTTC
CDR3 protein: CASSLVQREETQYF
J gene: TRBJ2-5
D gene: -
clone size: -
V gene: TRBV5-4

CDR3 DNA: TGTGCCAGCAGTCGTCCGGGGGGTGGGTCCTACGAGCAGTACTTC
CDR3 protein: CASSRPGGGSYEQYF
J gene: TRBJ2-7
D gene: TRBD2
clone size: few
V gene: TRBV28

CDR3 DNA: TGTGCCAGCAGTTCAGGACGGGACATCAACTATGGCTACACCTTC
CDR3 protein: CASSSGRDINYGYTF
J gene: TRBJ1-2
D gene: -
clone size: -
V gene: TRBV28

CDR3 DNA: TGCGCCAGCAGCCAGGGACAGGGTAAGAACTATGGCTACACCTTC
CDR3 protein: CASSQGQGKNYGYTF
J gene: TRBJ1-2
D gene: TRBD1
clone size: -
V gene: TRBV5-1

CDR3 DNA: TGTGCCAGTAGTCCCCTGGGGGGGGCGGGCACAGATACGCAGTATTTT
CDR3 protein: CASSPLGGAGTDTQYF
J gene: TRBJ2-3
D gene: -
clone size: -
V gene: TRBV19

CDR3 DNA: TGTGCCAGCAGCCAGACTAGCGGGGGGGCCAAAGAGACCCAGTACTTC
CDR3 protein: CASSQTSGGAKETQYF
J gene: TRBJ2-5
D gene: TRBD2
clone size: -
V gene: TRBV6-6

CDR3 DNA: TGTGCCAGCAGCCATAAACAGGGGGCTAGGGGCGAGCAGTACTTC
CDR3 protein: CASSHKQGARGEQYF
J gene: TRBJ2-7
D gene: TRBD1
clone size: -
V gene: TRBV28

CDR3 DNA: TGTGCCAGCACTCATCTCAGGGGGCCAGGCACAAATGAGCAGTTCTTC
CDR3 protein: CASTHLRGPGTNEQFF
J gene: TRBJ2-1
D gene: TRBD1
clone size: -
V gene: TRBV6-6

CDR3 DNA: TGTGCCTGGGGACAGAACAATCAGCCCCAGCATTTT
CDR3 protein: CAWGQNNQPQHF
J gene: TRBJ1-5
D gene: -
clone size: -
V gene: TRBV30

CDR3 DNA: TGTGCCAGCGTTTCGACAGGGGGGAACACTGAAGCTTTCTTT
CDR3 protein: CASVSTGGNTEAFF
J gene: TRBJ1-1
D gene: TRBD1
clone size: -
V gene: TRBV18

CDR3 DNA: TGTGCCAGCAGCGTAGGGGTAGAGGGGGCGCTCTATGGCTACACCTTC
CDR3 protein: CASSVGVEGALYGYTF
J gene: TRBJ1-2
D gene: TRBD1
clone size: -
V gene: TRBV9

CDR3 DNA: TGTGCCAGCAGCGTAGACGGGTACAATGAGCAGTTCTTC
CDR3 protein: CASSVDGYNEQFF
J gene: TRBJ2-1
D gene: -
clone size: -
V gene: TRBV9

CDR3 DNA: TGTGCCAGTAGTATCGGGTCAGGGGTGGACGGGGAGCTGTTTTTT
CDR3 protein: CASSIGSGVDGELFF
J gene: TRBJ2-2
D gene: -
clone size: -
V gene: TRBV19

CDR3 DNA: TGTGCCAGAAACCTACCCCCGGGACTTTCCTACGAGCAGTACTTC
CDR3 protein: CARNLPPGLSYEQYF
J gene: TRBJ2-7
D gene: -
clone size: -
V gene: TRBV5-3

CDR3 DNA: TGTGCCAGCACGGAGACAGGGACAAACTATGGCTACACCTTC
CDR3 protein: CASTETGTNYGYTF
J gene: TRBJ1-2
D gene: TRBD1
clone size: -
V gene: TRBV9